This T cell receptor (beta chain) appears in the sequencing data of a study of cytomegalovirus exposure and HLA in healthy donors. The V gene's germline CDR1 is SGHNT and CDR2 YYREEE (reference sequence). J was trimmed by 6 bases and V by 5 bases; bases with no gene match: 4. The CDR3 is 12 amino acids. Concerning this clone itself: Antigen specificity is unknown.

The study drew the donors from its roughly 110-subject validation cohort, separate from the approximately 670-subject first cohort. Findings of the study overall: The investigators catalogued 150 to 200 TCR beta chains as cytomegalovirus-associated. The authors confirmed in vitro that a few CMV-associated chains were specific for CMV antigens.

Sequencing was performed with immunoSEQ multiplex PCR; in TCRdb, only in-frame clones are kept and a portion is missing. The sample records hundreds of thousands of clones, 75% to 90% being singletons. The chain joins TRBV5-4 to TRBJ2-5, with TRBD2 matching over 7 bases. Input material: PBMCs. This receptor was identified in a woman aged 25 to 39 in good health and CMV-seropositive. The CDR3 is CASSLGGKTQYF. CDR3 coding DNA: TGTGCCAGCAGTCTGGGGGGGAAGACCCAGTACTTC.